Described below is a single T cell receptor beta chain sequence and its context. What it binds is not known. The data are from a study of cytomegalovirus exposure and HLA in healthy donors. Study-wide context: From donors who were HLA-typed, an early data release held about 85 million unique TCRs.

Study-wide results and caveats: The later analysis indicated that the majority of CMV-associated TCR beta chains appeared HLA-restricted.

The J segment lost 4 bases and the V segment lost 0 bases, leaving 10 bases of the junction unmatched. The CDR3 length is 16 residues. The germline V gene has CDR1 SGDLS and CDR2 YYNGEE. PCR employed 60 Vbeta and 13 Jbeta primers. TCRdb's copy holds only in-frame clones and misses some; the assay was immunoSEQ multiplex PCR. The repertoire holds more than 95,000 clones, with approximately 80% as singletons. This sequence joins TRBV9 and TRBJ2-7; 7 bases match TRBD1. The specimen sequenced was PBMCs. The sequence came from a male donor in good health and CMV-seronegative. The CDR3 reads CASSVALTGSRYEQYF. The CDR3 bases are TGTGCCAGCAGCGTAGCCTTGACAGGGTCGAGATACGAGCAGTACTTC.